The next 27 T cell receptor beta chains were all read from a single sample in a study of shared clonotypes between healthy human individuals. Profiled with immunoSEQ multiplex PCR; TCRdb holds only in-frame clones, not every one. Of about 680,000 clones listed, 92% are singletons. Only CD45RO-negative cells positively selected for CCR7 counted as naive CD8 cells, so terminally differentiated effector memory CD45RA+ cells were excluded. Sequenced: naive CD8+ T cells sorted from blood. The origin of the receptors is a man aged 25 to 45 in good health.

This chain links TRBV10-3 with TRBJ2-7, with D maybe TRBD1 (5 bases). CDR1 ENHRY and CDR2 SYGVKD come from the germline V gene. The germline V and J ends were trimmed by 4 bases and 6 bases, with 16 bases remaining between them. The CDR3 is 14 amino acids. CDR3 sequence: CAISGTLREAEQYF. CDR3 DNA sequence: TGTGCCATCAGTGGAACCCTCAGGGAAGCCGAGCAGTACTTC.

The count of this clone is one. The gene calls are TRBV7-9 and TRBJ1-2; 9 nucleotides line up with TRBD1. The germline V gene has CDR1 SEHNR and CDR2 FQNEAQ (reference sequence). V lost 3 bases and J lost 6; bases outside the gene matches: 5. The CDR3 is 14 amino acids. CDR3 region: CASSFTGGANGYTF. Here the CDR3 DNA reads TGTGCCAGCAGCTTTACAGGGGGCGCGAATGGCTACACCTTC. The whole variable domain, remainder taken from reference TRBV7-9 and TRBJ1-2, is DTGVSQNPRHKITKRGQNVTFRCDPISEHNRLYWYRQTLGQGPEFLTYFQNEAQLEKSRLLSDRFSAERPKGSFSTLEIQRTEQGDSAMYLCASSFTGGANGYTFGSGTRLTVV.

The chain couples TRBV7-9 to TRBJ2-7, with 10 nucleotides matching TRBD1. The CDR3 has 15 amino acids. The ends lost 5 bases at V and 3 bases at J; junction bases unmatched: 7. CDR1 SEHNR and CDR2 FQNEAQ come from the germline V gene (reference sequence). CDR3 in amino acids: CASSDSGTGDYEQYF. DNA for the CDR3: TGTGCCAGCAGCGATAGCGGGACAGGGGACTACGAGCAGTACTTC.

The genes are TRBV7-9 and TRBJ2-5; 10 positions agree with TRBD2. This CDR3 contains 17 residues. Germline V lookup: CDR1 SEHNR, CDR2 FQNEAQ (reference sequence). The V gene end was trimmed by 1 base and the J gene end by 0 bases; junction bases not matched to a gene: 5. The CDR3 here is CASSLVEAGGNQETQYF. The CDR3, as DNA: TGTGCCAGCAGCTTAGTGGAAGCGGGAGGGAACCAAGAGACCCAGTACTTC. The entire variable domain, with the rest obtained from reference TRBV7-9 and TRBJ2-5, is as follows: DTGVSQNPRHKITKRGQNVTFRCDPISEHNRLYWYRQTLGQGPEFLTYFQNEAQLEKSRLLSDRFSAERPKGSFSTLEIQRTEQGDSAMYLCASSLVEAGGNQETQYFGPGTRLLVL.

V usage is TRBV27 and J usage is TRBJ1-4, with 7 bases fitting TRBD1. Germline CDR1 is MNHEY and CDR2 is SMNVEV (reference sequence). V lost 6 bases and J lost 2; bases outside the gene matches: 6. This CDR3 is built from 15 residues. CDR3 region: CASSRWTGTNEKLFF. DNA of the CDR3: TGTGCCAGCAGCCGCTGGACAGGTACTAATGAAAAACTGTTTTTT.

The chain joins TRBV11-2 to TRBJ2-5; tentative D call: TRBD2 (6 bases). Germline CDR1 and CDR2: SGHAT and FQNNGV. The ends were cut back, 2 bases at V and 2 bases at J, with 12 bases in the middle. The CDR3 length is 15 residues. CDR3 coding DNA: TGTGCCAGCAGCTTATACGACGGGACTCAAGAGACCCAGTACTTC. Protein product: CASSLYDGTQETQYF.

This clone was observed a single time. The gene calls are TRBV29-1 and TRBJ2-4; possibly TRBD2 for D (5 bases). The germline V and J ends were trimmed by 4 bases and 9 bases, with 16 bases remaining between them. The CDR3 spans 13 residues. Germline-derived CDR1 and CDR2 are SQVTM and ANQGSEA. CDR3 coding DNA: TGCAGCGTTGGGTCGGGGTCTGGAAGCATTCAGTACTTC. It codes for CSVGSGSGSIQYF.

The V and J genes are TRBV29-1 and TRBJ2-1; D may correspond to TRBD1 or TRBD2 (5 bases each). Per germline, CDR1 SQVTM and CDR2 ANQGSEA. CDR3 length equals 14 residues. The V gene lost 4 bases and the J gene lost 5 bases, with 15 bases spanning the gap. The CDR3 here is CSVVWGSPDNEQFF. In DNA, the CDR3 is TGCAGCGTTGTCTGGGGGAGCCCCGACAATGAGCAGTTCTTC.

At least ten counts were recorded for this clone. The rearrangement joins TRBV25-1 to TRBJ2-3, with D hard to call. Germline-derived CDR1 and CDR2 are MGHDK and SYGVNS. This CDR3 is built from 13 residues. V was trimmed by 5 bases and J by 4 bases, leaving 10 bases between them. The CDR3 region is CASSPRASDTQYF. CDR3 coding DNA: TGTGCCAGCAGTCCCCGGGCCTCAGATACGCAGTATTTT. The full variable domain, its missing parts supplied by reference TRBV25-1 and TRBJ2-3, is EADIYQTPRYLVIGTGKKITLECSQTMGHDKMYWYQQDPGMELHLIHYSYGVNSTEKGDLSSESTVSRIRTEHFPLTLESARPSHTSQYLCASSPRASDTQYFGPGTRLTVL.

The genes are TRBV7-9 and TRBJ2-2, with TRBD1 matching over 9 bases. Per the germline V gene, CDR1 is SEHNR and CDR2 is FQNEAQ (reference sequence). This CDR3 spans 18 amino acids. With 6 bases clipped from V and 0 bases from J, the junction kept 11 bases outside the gene matches. CDR3 nucleotide sequence: TGTGCCAGCAGTCAAGTCCCCGGGACAGGGACGAACACCGGGGAGCTGTTTTTT. Translation gives CASSQVPGTGTNTGELFF.

This clone was seen a single time. In DNA, the CDR3 is TGTGCCAGCAGTTTTGGGGGACACTTAGCCAAAAACATTCAGTACTTC. Translation: CASSFGGHLAKNIQYF. The V call is TRBV27, the J call TRBJ2-4; perhaps TRBD1 as D (6 bases). The V gene lost 3 bases and the J gene lost 0 bases, with 12 bases spanning the gap. Per germline, CDR1 MNHEY and CDR2 SMNVEV (reference sequence). The CDR3 runs to 16 residues.

CDR3 protein: CASRSGTGYYEQYF. DNA for the CDR3: TGTGCCAGTAGGTCCGGGACAGGGTACTACGAGCAGTACTTC. This chain joins TRBV19 and TRBJ2-7; 9 bases are shared with TRBD1. CDR3 length: 14 amino acids. The germline CDR1 and CDR2 sequences are LNHDA and SQIVND (reference sequence). J was trimmed by 3 bases and V by 6 bases; bases with no gene match: 6.

The chain has TRBV9 and TRBJ1-5, with D possibly being TRBD1 (6 bases). The CDR3 has 14 residues. Germline CDR1 is SGDLS and CDR2 is YYNGEE. V was pared by 4 bases and J by 7 bases, with 15 bases between. The chain's CDR3 is CASSLNRVGQPQHF. CDR3 sequence (DNA): TGTGCCAGCAGCCTTAACAGGGTCGGACAGCCCCAGCATTTT.

The chain joins TRBV14 to TRBJ2-7; tentatively, D is TRBD1 (5 bases). Germline lookup yields CDR1 SGHDN and CDR2 FVKESK. Trimming removed 4 bases from V and 0 bases from J, with 22 bases in between. The CDR3 length is 18 residues. CDR3 sequence: CASSPRSDRFRVSYEQYF. CDR3 nucleotide sequence: TGTGCCAGCAGCCCCCGGTCCGACCGCTTCAGGGTCTCCTACGAGCAGTACTTC. Drawing the rest from reference TRBV14 and TRBJ2-7, the complete variable domain is EAGVTQFPSHSVIEKGQTVTLRCDPISGHDNLYWYRRVMGKEIKFLLHFVKESKQDESGMPNNRFLAERTGGTYSTLKVQPAELEDSGVYFCASSPRSDRFRVSYEQYFGPGTRLTVT.

The chain couples TRBV28 to TRBJ2-3, with 7 bases matching TRBD2. Germline trimming cut 5 bases from V and 1 base from J; bases unmatched to any gene: 6. Germline V gene sequence: CDR1 MDHEN, CDR2 SYDVKM. The CDR3 covers 15 residues. The CDR3 loop is CASSPRAGRTDTQYF. The CDR3 DNA reads TGTGCCAGCAGTCCACGAGCGGGGCGCACAGATACGCAGTATTTT.

The chain carries TRBV28 and TRBJ2-7, with TRBD1 matching 8 bases. The germline CDR1 and CDR2 sequences are MDHEN and SYDVKM. The CDR3 contains 15 residues. V shed 3 bases, J shed 5 bases, and the junction held 9 bases outside the gene matches. The CDR3 DNA follows: TGTGCCAGCAGTTTTGAGCAGGGGGCCCTCGACGAGCAGTACTTC. This sequence encodes CASSFEQGALDEQYF.

The chain links TRBV4-3 to TRBJ2-2; D may match TRBD1 or TRBD2 (5 bases each). The CDR3 consists of 17 residues. Trimming pared 1 base from V and 4 bases from J, leaving 16 bases between. Germline V CDR1 and CDR2: LGHNA, YSLEER. The CDR3 here is CASSQGAEGMGTGELFF. Written as DNA, the CDR3 is TGCGCCAGCAGCCAAGGGGCAGAGGGGATGGGCACCGGGGAGCTGTTTTTT.

The count of this clone is one. This chain connects TRBV4-3 to TRBJ2-2; D is uncertain. CDR1 and CDR2 from the germline V gene are LGHNA and YSLEER. This CDR3 has 14 residues. V was trimmed by 1 base and J by 6 bases, leaving 9 bases between them. This CDR3 reads CASSQGAASGELFF. CDR3 bases: TGCGCCAGCAGCCAAGGGGCGGCCTCCGGGGAGCTGTTTTTT.

The chain employs TRBV7-8 and TRBJ1-4, with 9 bases that match TRBD1. Germline CDR1 SGHVS, CDR2 FQNEAQ. This CDR3 comprises 14 residues. V lost 5 bases and J lost 6; bases outside the gene matches: 4. The CDR3 loop is CASSPGQGYEKLFF. In DNA, the CDR3 is TGTGCCAGCAGCCCGGGACAGGGATATGAAAAACTGTTTTTT.

The rearrangement joins TRBV5-1 to TRBJ2-5; 13 bases are a match to TRBD2. Germline CDR1 SGHRS, CDR2 YFSETQ. Trimming at V came to 4 bases and at J to 3 bases, leaving 3 bases not matched to a gene. The CDR3 has 15 residues. The CDR3 region has the DNA TGCGCCAGCAGCCCGGGGACTAGCGGGGAAGAGACCCAGTACTTC. It is translated as CASSPGTSGEETQYF.

The chain has TRBV2 and TRBJ2-7, with 9 bases matching TRBD2. The CDR3 totals 13 residues. Germline V gene data show CDR1 as SNHLY and CDR2 as FYNNEI. The trim removed 6 bases at V and 2 bases at J, leaving 2 bases unmatched. CDR3 DNA sequence: TGTGCCAGCAGGGGACTAGCCGCCTACGAGCAGTACTTC. It is translated as CASRGLAAYEQYF.

The rearrangement joins TRBV5-6 to TRBJ2-1; D possibly uses TRBD1 or TRBD2 (5 bases each). Trimming took off 4 bases at V and 0 bases at J, with 8 bases between the two ends. This CDR3 is 14 amino acids long. Looked up from germline, CDR1 is SGHDT and CDR2 is YYEEEE. CDR3 sequence reads: CASSPGTSYNEQFF. CDR3 bases: TGTGCCAGCAGCCCCGGGACCTCCTACAATGAGCAGTTCTTC.

For this clone: Other DNA sequences of this sample code for an identical CDR3. J is TRBJ2-7 and V is TRBV9; 11 bases fit TRBD1. With V trimmed by 0 bases and J by 2 bases, 1 base remained unmatched. Germline CDR1 reads SGDLS; CDR2 reads YYNGEE. This CDR3 contains 15 residues. CDR3 nucleotides: TGTGCCAGCAGCGTAGAGGGACAGGGGGCCTACGAGCAGTACTTC. It is translated as CASSVEGQGAYEQYF.

CDR3 nucleotide sequence: TGTGCCAGCAGCACCGACCAATCCTACGAGCAGTACTTC. Encoded protein: CASSTDQSYEQYF. This sequence joins TRBV5-4 and TRBJ2-7; no reliable D call. This CDR3 is built from 13 residues. Germline loops: CDR1 SGHNT, CDR2 YYREEE (reference sequence). Trimming left V 4 bases short and J 1 base short, with 9 bases between.

This sequence joins TRBV7-2 and TRBJ1-5, with D hard to call. CDR1 and CDR2 (germline): SGHTA, FQGNSA. V lost 1 base to trimming and J lost 6 bases, with 7 bases between them. This CDR3 region has 13 residues. The chain's CDR3 is CASSLDVSQPQHF. The CDR3 DNA reads TGTGCCAGCAGCTTAGATGTAAGTCAGCCCCAGCATTTT.

The chain employs TRBV4-1 and TRBJ1-2; 7 nucleotides match TRBD1. Germline lookup yields CDR1 MGHRA and CDR2 YSYEKL. This CDR3 is built from 17 residues. The trim removed 1 base at V and 4 bases at J, leaving 12 bases unmatched. The CDR3 loop reads CASSQAFGTDLIYGYTF. Here the CDR3 DNA reads TGCGCCAGCAGCCAAGCTTTCGGGACAGATTTGATCTATGGCTACACCTTC.

The chain is built from TRBV7-9 and TRBJ2-1; TRBD2 matches 13 bases. The length of the CDR3 is 15 residues. The V gene end was trimmed by 5 bases and the J gene end by 7 bases; junction bases not matched to a gene: 5. Germline loops: CDR1 SEHNR, CDR2 FQNEAQ (reference sequence). The CDR3 sequence: CASSIGLAGANEQFF. The CDR3 nucleotides read TGTGCCAGCAGCATCGGACTAGCGGGAGCTAATGAGCAGTTCTTC. The complete variable domain, with remaining parts taken from reference TRBV7-9 and TRBJ2-1, reads DTGVSQNPRHKITKRGQNVTFRCDPISEHNRLYWYRQTLGQGPEFLTYFQNEAQLEKSRLLSDRFSAERPKGSFSTLEIQRTEQGDSAMYLCASSIGLAGANEQFFGPGTRLTVL.